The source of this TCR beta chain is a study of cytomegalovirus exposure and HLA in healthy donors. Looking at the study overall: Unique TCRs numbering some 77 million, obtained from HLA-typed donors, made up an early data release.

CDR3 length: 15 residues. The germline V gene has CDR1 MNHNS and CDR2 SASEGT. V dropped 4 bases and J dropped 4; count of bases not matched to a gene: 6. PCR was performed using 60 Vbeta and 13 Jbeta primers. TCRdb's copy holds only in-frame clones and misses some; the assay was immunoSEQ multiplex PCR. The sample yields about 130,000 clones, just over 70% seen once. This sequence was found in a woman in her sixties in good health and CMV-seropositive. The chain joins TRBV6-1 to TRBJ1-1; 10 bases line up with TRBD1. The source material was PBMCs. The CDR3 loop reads CASSVTGGVSTEAFF. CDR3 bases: TGTGCCAGCAGTGTGACAGGGGGCGTGAGCACTGAAGCTTTCTTT.